Below are 28 T cell receptor beta chains sequenced from a single sample in a study of T cell repertoires in ileal Crohn's disease (dated by TCRdb to between 2018 and 2021). The sample's time point label, decoded: sorted mucosal CD4 T cells. Before cell sorting, lamina propria lymphocytes from surgical specimens were separated using a Ficoll-hypaque gradient. Libraries were built with the immunoSEQ multiplex PCR assay. TCRdb mirrors the immuneACCESS table, restricted to in-frame sequences. Some clones are absent from its copies; in checked studies, under half trace to an unresolved V gene, and the reason for the others is unknown. Recorded for this sample are some 3,500 clones; around 73% of them occurred a single time. Approximately 2.8% of the sample is held by the ten biggest clonotypes. Sequenced: CD4+ T cells sorted from the ileum. The receptor source for this set is an adult with Crohn's disease.

This chain connects TRBV5-1 to TRBJ2-2; 10 bases line up with TRBD2. With 4 bases clipped from V and 3 bases from J, the junction kept 6 bases outside the gene matches. The CDR3 length is 16 residues. Germline assignment: CDR1 SGHRS and CDR2 YFSETQ. The CDR3, as DNA: TGCGCCAGCAGCGGGTCTAGCGGGGGATACACCGGGGAGCTGTTTTTT. Residues: CASSGSSGGYTGELFF.

The CDR3 DNA reads as TGTGCCAGCAGACTATTAGCGGGGGGGTTGAAGACCCAGTACTTC. It translates to CASRLLAGGLKTQYF. This chain connects TRBV2 to TRBJ2-5; 11 bases align to TRBD2. The CDR3 has 15 amino acids. J lost 6 bases, V lost 6 bases, and 9 bases had no gene match. In germline, CDR1 is SNHLY, CDR2 FYNNEI.

Here the CDR3 DNA reads TGTGCCAGCAGCTCCAGCGGGGGGAAAGAGACCCAGTACTTC. Its protein product is CASSSSGGKETQYF. This chain links TRBV7-3 with TRBJ2-5, with 9 bases lining up with TRBD2. The CDR3 loop spans 14 amino acids. V dropped 4 bases and J dropped 3; count of bases not matched to a gene: 3. CDR1 and CDR2 (germline): SGHTA, FQGTGA.

The V call is TRBV6-5, the J call TRBJ1-6, with 8 positions matching TRBD1. Germline lookup yields CDR1 MNHEY and CDR2 SVGAGI. CDR3 length: 13 residues. Trimming at V came to 6 bases and at J to 14 bases, leaving 9 bases not matched to a gene. Here the CDR3 reads CASSLTGERALHF. CDR3 in DNA: TGTGCCAGCAGCTTGACAGGGGAGCGGGCCCTCCACTTT.

The table lists this clone with a count of one. As DNA, the CDR3 is TGCGCCAGCAGCCGGACTAGTAGACCTGCGGGCAATGAGCAGTTCTTC. It specifies CASSRTSRPAGNEQFF. This chain links TRBV5-1 with TRBJ2-1; 7 positions agree with TRBD2. This CDR3 is 16 amino acids long. V dropped 4 bases and J dropped 6; count of bases not matched to a gene: 13. In germline, CDR1 is SGHRS, CDR2 YFSETQ.

V and J are TRBV7-3 and TRBJ2-2; tentatively, D is TRBD1 (5 bases). Trimming took off 5 bases at V and 6 bases at J, with 13 bases between the two ends. The V gene's germline CDR1 is SGHTA and CDR2 FQGTGA. This CDR3 region has 14 residues. The CDR3 protein is CASSPSTESGELFF. As DNA, the CDR3 is TGTGCCAGCAGCCCGTCGACAGAATCCGGGGAGCTGTTTTTT.

This chain links TRBV2 with TRBJ2-7; 8 bases map to TRBD1. The V segment lost 4 bases and the J segment 0 bases; nucleotides outside the gene matches: 11. Germline-derived CDR1 and CDR2 are SNHLY and FYNNEI. CDR3 length: 17 amino acids. This CDR3 reads CASSGQGTYLGSYEQYF. Here the CDR3 DNA reads TGTGCCAGCAGTGGACAGGGGACGTACCTTGGCTCCTACGAGCAGTACTTC.

The chain couples TRBV2 to TRBJ2-3; TRBD2 matches 10 bases. The V gene end was trimmed by 10 bases and the J gene end by 5 bases; junction bases not matched to a gene: 15. CDR1 and CDR2 (germline): SNHLY, FYNNEI. The CDR3 has 16 amino acids. The DNA of the CDR3 is TGTGCCACCCTGGGGGGCCTAGCGGGAGTACAAGATACGCAGTATTTT. This translates into CATLGGLAGVQDTQYF.

The chain links TRBV5-1 to TRBJ2-7, with TRBD2 matching over 14 bases. The length of the CDR3 is 15 residues. Trimming cost V 4 bases and J 2 bases; bases outside gene matches: 2. CDR1 and CDR2 (germline): SGHRS, YFSETQ. The CDR3 coding sequence is TGCGCCAGCAGCCTGGGACTAGCGGGGGCCTACGAGCAGTACTTC. Protein product: CASSLGLAGAYEQYF.

The chain links TRBV29-1 to TRBJ2-1; TRBD2 is a possible D gene (6 bases). Deletions cut 2 bases from V and 6 bases from J, with 14 bases between. The CDR3 length is 14 residues. CDR1 and CDR2 from the germline V gene are SQVTM and ANQGSEA. CDR3 amino acids: CSVERGTPANEQFF. The CDR3 region has the DNA TGCAGCGTTGAAAGAGGGACTCCCGCCAATGAGCAGTTCTTC.

The chain carries TRBV15 and TRBJ1-4; 8 positions agree with TRBD1. The CDR3 has 15 residues. J was trimmed by 8 bases and V by 5 bases; bases with no gene match: 10. Per the germline V gene, CDR1 is LNHNV and CDR2 is YYDKDF (reference sequence). The CDR3 DNA is TGTGCCACCAGCGGGAGGACAGGGCCTATGGAAAAACTGTTTTTT. Protein: CATSGRTGPMEKLFF.

The chain carries TRBV7-8 and TRBJ2-7; 7 bases match TRBD2. CDR1 and CDR2 (germline): SGHVS, FQNEAQ. J lost 3 bases, V lost 1 base, and 3 bases had no gene match. The CDR3 has 14 residues. The CDR3 loop reads CASSLGGGLYEQYF. The CDR3 region has the DNA TGTGCCAGCAGCTTAGGCGGGGGACTCTACGAGCAGTACTTC.

This clone occurred a few times. This chain joins TRBV11-2 and TRBJ1-5; unclear D gene. With 5 bases removed from V and 5 bases from J, the gap between germline ends came to 10 bases. The CDR3 is 13 residues long. CDR1 SGHAT and CDR2 FQNNGV come from the germline V gene. In DNA form, the CDR3 reads TGTGCCAGCAGCGAGGGCGGGTATCAGCCCCAGCATTTT. Amino acids: CASSEGGYQPQHF.

V usage is TRBV25-1 and J usage is TRBJ1-3, with TRBD1 as a possible D gene (6 bases). The germline V gene encodes CDR1 MGHDK and CDR2 SYGVNS. V shed 4 bases and J shed 5 bases, with 15 bases lying between them. The CDR3 extends over 15 amino acids. Here the CDR3 reads CASSGDGGGRNTIYF. The CDR3 nucleotides are TGTGCCAGCAGTGGTGACGGGGGGGGCCGAAACACCATATATTTT.

This clone was seen a few times. The chain carries TRBV7-2 and TRBJ2-4; weak D call: TRBD2 (5 bases). The V gene lost 0 bases and the J gene lost 8 bases, with 5 bases spanning the gap. This CDR3 has 12 residues. CDR1 SGHTA and CDR2 FQGNSA come from the germline V gene. The CDR3 DNA reads as TGTGCCAGCAGCTTAGCGCGGGACATTCAGTACTTC. Translating it yields CASSLARDIQYF.

The rearrangement joins TRBV5-1 to TRBJ2-3; TRBD2 agrees at 16 bases. Germline V lookup: CDR1 SGHRS, CDR2 YFSETQ. Trimming took 4 bases from V and 6 from J; bases not matched to a gene: 11. This CDR3 comprises 18 residues. The DNA of the CDR3 is TGCGCCAGCAGCCTCGGGACTAGCGGGGGGGCCGTCCTTGATACGCAGTATTTT. It yields the protein CASSLGTSGGAVLDTQYF.

This clone has a handful of counts. The chain links TRBV6-6 to TRBJ2-7; TRBD2 is a possible D gene (6 bases). Trimming left V 7 bases short and J 2 bases short, with 18 bases between. The CDR3 has 15 amino acids. The germline CDR1 and CDR2 sequences are MNHNY and SVGAGI (reference sequence). The CDR3 protein is CASTTSGGETYEQYF. DNA of the CDR3: TGTGCCAGCACTACCTCGGGCGGGGAGACCTACGAGCAGTACTTC.

The chain couples TRBV6-1 to TRBJ1-5; possible D gene TRBD1, 6 bases. Trimming pared 6 bases from V and 3 bases from J, leaving 12 bases between. Germline values: CDR1 MNHNS, CDR2 SASEGT. This CDR3 has 14 amino acids. As DNA, the CDR3 is TGTGCCAGCAGGGAACAGGGAAACAATCAGCCCCAGCATTTT. The encoded protein is CASREQGNNQPQHF.

The chain joins TRBV5-1 to TRBJ1-1; no definite D call. The germline V gene has CDR1 SGHRS and CDR2 YFSETQ. Trimming pared 1 base from V and 1 base from J, leaving 8 bases between. The CDR3 consists of 14 residues. In nucleotides, the CDR3 is TGCGCCAGCAGCTTGCAGGTGGGGAACACTGAAGCTTTCTTT. Translation gives CASSLQVGNTEAFF.

The V and J genes are TRBV10-1 and TRBJ2-1, with 8 bases matching TRBD2. V was clipped by 4 bases and J by 10 bases; unmatched bases: 6. The CDR3 has 13 amino acids. CDR1 is WNHNN, CDR2 SYGVQD, per germline (reference sequence). The CDR3 region is CASSGGLAGEQFF. In DNA, the CDR3 is TGCGCCAGCAGTGGAGGCTTAGCGGGGGAGCAGTTCTTC.

This clone was seen a few times. V is TRBV6-1 and J is TRBJ2-2; 9 positions match TRBD1. This CDR3 is built from 14 residues. Losses at the gene ends were 6 bases for V and 7 bases for J; bases not matched to a gene: 6. Looked up from germline, CDR1 is MNHNS and CDR2 is SASEGT. CDR3 DNA sequence: TGTGCCAGCAGCGAGACAGGGGGGATCGGGGAGCTGTTTTTT. It codes for CASSETGGIGELFF.

In this sample, this clone turned up a few times. V and J are TRBV5-6 and TRBJ2-2; 7 bases match TRBD1. With 2 bases clipped from V and 5 bases from J, the junction kept 6 bases outside the gene matches. Germline lookup yields CDR1 SGHDT and CDR2 YYEEEE. This CDR3 has 15 amino acids. CDR3 in amino acids: CASSFLPGGTGELFF. In DNA form, the CDR3 reads TGTGCCAGCAGCTTTCTTCCAGGGGGAACCGGGGAGCTGTTTTTT.

V usage is TRBV25-1 and J usage is TRBJ1-3; D perhaps matches TRBD1 (6 bases). The CDR3 is 16 residues long. Germline V CDR1 and CDR2: MGHDK, SYGVNS. The V gene lost 1 base and the J gene lost 4 bases, with 14 bases spanning the gap. This chain's CDR3 is CASSESGGPGGNTIYF. The CDR3 DNA follows: TGTGCCAGCAGTGAATCTGGGGGCCCTGGGGGAAACACCATATATTTT. Looking up the rest from reference TRBV25-1 and TRBJ1-3 gives the full variable domain: EADIYQTPRYLVIGTGKKITLECSQTMGHDKMYWYQQDPGMELHLIHYSYGVNSTEKGDLSSESTVSRIRTEHFPLTLESARPSHTSQYLCASSESGGPGGNTIYFGEGSWLTVV.

The chain links TRBV10-1 to TRBJ2-2, with D possibly TRBD1 on 6 matching bases. Trimming removed 5 bases from V and 5 bases from J, with 6 bases in between. Germline CDR1 WNHNN, CDR2 SYGVQD (reference sequence). This CDR3 is built from 12 residues. CDR3 loop: CASSQGTGELFF. The CDR3 DNA follows: TGCGCCAGCAGTCAGGGGACCGGGGAGCTGTTTTTT.

This chain joins TRBV27 and TRBJ1-2, with D perhaps matching TRBD1 (5 bases). V was pared by 6 bases and J by 4 bases, with 9 bases between. This CDR3 is built from 12 residues. CDR1 and CDR2 from the germline V gene are MNHEY and SMNVEV (reference sequence). The CDR3 DNA reads TGTGCCAGCAGCGACAGACCCTATGGCTACACCTTC. Translating gives CASSDRPYGYTF.

The gene calls are TRBV29-1 and TRBJ2-1; 8 nucleotides line up with TRBD1. The V segment lost 6 bases and the J segment 7 bases; nucleotides outside the gene matches: 2. CDR3 length: 11 amino acids. From germline, CDR1 is SQVTM and CDR2 ANQGSEA. In DNA, the CDR3 is TGCAGCGTCGACAGGGGAAATGAGCAGTTCTTC. It is translated as CSVDRGNEQFF.

CDR3 nucleotide sequence: TGTGCCAGCAGTATAGGGGCGAAGGGCACAGATACGCAGTATTTT. Its protein product is CASSIGAKGTDTQYF. This sequence joins TRBV6-4 and TRBJ2-3, with a possible D match to TRBD1 (5 bases). This CDR3 has 15 amino acids. Germline V gene lookup returns CDR1 MRHNA and CDR2 SNTAGT. The germline V and J ends were trimmed by 5 bases and 1 base, with 13 bases remaining between them.

This chain joins TRBV10-1 and TRBJ2-5, with D possibly being TRBD1 (6 bases). Germline-derived CDR1 and CDR2 are WNHNN and SYGVQD (reference sequence). There are 13 residues in the CDR3. V lost 6 bases, J lost 2 bases, and 10 bases lay in between. CDR3 residues: CASSQGIQETQYF. The CDR3 DNA sequence: TGCGCCAGCAGCCAGGGGATTCAAGAGACCCAGTACTTC.